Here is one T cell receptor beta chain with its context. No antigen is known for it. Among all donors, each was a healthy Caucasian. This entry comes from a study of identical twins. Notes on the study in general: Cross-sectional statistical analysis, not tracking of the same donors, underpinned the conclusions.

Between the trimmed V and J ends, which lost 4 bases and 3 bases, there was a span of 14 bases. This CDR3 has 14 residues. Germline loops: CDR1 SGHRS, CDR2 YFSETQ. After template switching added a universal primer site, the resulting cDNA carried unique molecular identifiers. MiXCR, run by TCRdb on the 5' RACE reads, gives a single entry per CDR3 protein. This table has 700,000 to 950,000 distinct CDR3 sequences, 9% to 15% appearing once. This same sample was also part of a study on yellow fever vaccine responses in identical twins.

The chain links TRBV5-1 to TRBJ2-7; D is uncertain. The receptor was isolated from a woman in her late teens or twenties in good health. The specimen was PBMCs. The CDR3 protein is CASSPGHSSYEQYF. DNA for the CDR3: TGCGCCAGCAGCCCCGGTCATTCAAGCTACGAGCAGTACTTC.